The 19 T cell receptor beta chains presented below share a single source sample, sequenced in a study of T cell responses to AZD1222 COVID-19 vaccine. Clones were sequenced by immunoSEQ multiplex PCR, and TCRdb holds only the in-frame ones, with some missing. The sample includes tens of thousands of clones, just under 90% of them seen just once. The source material was peripheral blood, sampled on day 0 of MenACWY control vaccination. These TCRs come from an adult in good health.

The gene calls are TRBV25-1 and TRBJ1-3; no clear D gene. CDR3 length: 14 residues. V was cut by 8 bases and J by 0 bases, with 11 bases left in between. The germline V gene has CDR1 MGHDK and CDR2 SYGVNS. The CDR3 DNA reads TGTGCCAGCCGTCAGGCCAACTCTGGAAACACCATATATTTT. Its protein product is CASRQANSGNTIYF.

Here the CDR3 DNA reads TGTGCCAGCAGTGAACTCCCCGGGGGGGCTGGGGCCAACGTCCTGACTTTC. Its translation is CASSELPGGAGANVLTF. The J gene is TRBJ2-6, the V gene TRBV2; 8 positions agree with TRBD2. Germline CDR1 and CDR2: SNHLY and FYNNEI. The CDR3 spans 17 residues. Germline trimming cut 2 bases from V and 2 bases from J; bases unmatched to any gene: 5.

The chain has TRBV6-2 or TRBV6-3 and TRBJ2-1; D is possibly TRBD1 or TRBD2 (5 bases each). In germline, CDR1 is MNHEY, CDR2 SVGEGT. The CDR3 consists of 15 residues. V lost 6 bases, J lost 6 bases, and 18 bases lay in between. The CDR3 nucleotides are TGTGCCAGCAGCCGCCGGGACGGATATGGCAATGAGCAGTTCTTC. It is translated as CASSRRDGYGNEQFF.

The rearrangement uses TRBV10-3 and TRBJ1-6; 8 bases are shared with TRBD1. CDR1 is ENHRY and CDR2 is SYGVKD in the germline V gene. Trimming removed 3 bases from V and 9 bases from J; junction bases left unmatched: 4. The CDR3 spans 14 residues. This CDR3 reads CAISDQGAVSPLHF. CDR3 DNA: TGTGCCATCAGTGATCAGGGGGCGGTTTCACCCCTCCACTTT.

This chain links TRBV12-3 or TRBV12-4 with TRBJ1-4; 7 bases line up with TRBD1. This CDR3 contains 13 residues. J gave up 5 bases and V 6 bases, and 3 bases lay outside the gene matches. DNA of the CDR3: TGTGCCAGCAGGTCGACAGGGAATGAAAAACTGTTTTTT. This gives the protein CASRSTGNEKLFF.

V and J are TRBV27 and TRBJ2-1; TRBD2 matches at 12 bases. The germline CDR1 and CDR2 sequences are MNHEY and SMNVEV (reference sequence). The CDR3 length is 18 residues. After removal of 3 bases from V and 1 base from J, the junction contained 7 bases not matched to a gene. CDR3 in amino acids: CASSFLLAGGISYNEQFF. The CDR3 region has the DNA TGTGCCAGCAGTTTTTTACTAGCGGGGGGTATTTCCTACAATGAGCAGTTCTTC.

This clone has only a few counts. This rearrangement joins TRBV6-2 or TRBV6-3 to TRBJ2-3, with D hard to call. V lost 7 bases and J 4 bases, leaving 18 bases between the germline ends. The CDR3 length is 15 residues. Per germline, CDR1 MNHEY and CDR2 SVGEGT. The CDR3 DNA follows: TGTGCCAGCATCCCCGGACCAAACGATCCAGATACGCAGTATTTT. Encoded protein: CASIPGPNDPDTQYF.

This clone was picked up a small number of times. The CDR3 here is CASSYSSSYNEQFF. Here the CDR3 DNA reads TGTGCCAGCAGTTACTCGAGCTCCTACAATGAGCAGTTCTTC. J is TRBJ2-1 and V is TRBV6-2 or TRBV6-3; D gene ambiguous. Germline lookup yields CDR1 MNHEY and CDR2 SVGEGT. The CDR3 consists of 14 residues. With 0 bases removed from V and 0 bases from J, the gap between germline ends came to 3 bases.

The chain is built from TRBV2 and TRBJ2-2; D uncertain. CDR3 length: 13 residues. V dropped 5 bases and J dropped 1 base, with 5 bases sitting between them. Germline V CDR1 and CDR2: SNHLY, FYNNEI. CDR3: CASSLGNTGELFF. The CDR3 bases are TGTGCCAGCAGTCTAGGGAACACCGGGGAGCTGTTTTTT.

This rearrangement joins TRBV15 to TRBJ2-1; unclear D gene. This CDR3 region has 14 residues. Germline-derived CDR1 and CDR2 are LNHNV and YYDKDF (reference sequence). The V end lost 1 base, the J end lost 5 bases, and 9 bases lay between the germline ends. The CDR3 sequence is CATSRGLENNEQFF. CDR3 nucleotide sequence: TGTGCCACCAGCAGAGGACTCGAAAACAATGAGCAGTTCTTC.

This chain links TRBV5-1 with TRBJ2-3; D gene unclear. The germline CDR1 and CDR2 sequences are SGHRS and YFSETQ. The V end lost 0 bases, the J end lost 1 base, and 6 bases lay between the germline ends. This CDR3 comprises 14 residues. The CDR3: CASSLGRGTDTQYF. The CDR3 DNA reads as TGCGCCAGCAGCTTGGGAAGGGGCACAGATACGCAGTATTTT.

The rearrangement links TRBV7-9 to TRBJ2-1; 7 bases align to TRBD1. V gave up 4 bases and J gave up 0 bases; unmatched junction bases: 6. In germline, CDR1 is SEHNR, CDR2 FQNEAQ (reference sequence). This CDR3 is built from 16 residues. CDR3 coding DNA: TGTGCCAGCAGCTCGTTGTCAGGGGGCTCCTACAATGAGCAGTTCTTC. This sequence encodes CASSSLSGGSYNEQFF.

V is TRBV4-1 and J is TRBJ1-1; possibly TRBD1 for D (5 bases). Trimming removed 0 bases at V and 0 bases at J, with 8 bases between. The CDR3 has 15 amino acids. The germline V gene has CDR1 MGHRA and CDR2 YSYEKL. Here the CDR3 reads CASSQEGRVNTEAFF. The CDR3 DNA sequence: TGCGCCAGCAGCCAAGAGGGCAGGGTGAACACTGAAGCTTTCTTT.

The V and J genes are TRBV4-3 and TRBJ1-3; D is ambiguous. V lost 1 base and J 2 bases, leaving 15 bases between the germline ends. The germline V gene has CDR1 LGHNA and CDR2 YSLEER. The CDR3 contains 17 residues. The CDR3 DNA reads TGCGCCAGCAGCCAAGGTAATGAGGGCCTGGCTGGAAACACCATATATTTT. It translates to CASSQGNEGLAGNTIYF.

The table lists this clone with a few counts. The genes are TRBV6-1 and TRBJ2-1; possible D gene TRBD1, 6 bases. Germline loops: CDR1 MNHNS, CDR2 SASEGT. The CDR3 consists of 14 residues. The V end was cut by 1 base, the J end by 7 bases, with 11 bases between. CDR3 sequence: CASSEGNRGNEQFF. The CDR3 region has the DNA TGTGCCAGCAGTGAAGGGAATAGGGGGAATGAGCAGTTCTTC.

V and J are TRBV19 and TRBJ2-1, with D perhaps TRBD2 (5 bases). Trimming shortened V by 6 bases and J by 9 bases, and 21 bases separated the two germline ends. Germline lookup yields CDR1 LNHDA and CDR2 SQIVND (reference sequence). The CDR3 contains 15 residues. The CDR3 nucleotides read TGTGCCAGTAGCGTAGCGCCTCGCCCACAAGGTGAGCAGTTCTTC. This encodes CASSVAPRPQGEQFF.

This chain uses TRBV29-1 with TRBJ1-2; weak D call: TRBD1 (5 bases). V was clipped by 4 bases and J by 0 bases, with 15 bases between them. This CDR3 has 15 amino acids. Germline-derived CDR1 and CDR2 are SQVTM and ANQGSEA. The CDR3 DNA is TGCAGCGTTGTTGAACCGGGGCGAGCTAACTATGGCTACACCTTC. Translated, it gives CSVVEPGRANYGYTF.

This clone was seen more than once but under ten times. The rearrangement uses TRBV6-5 and TRBJ1-4, with 12 bases aligning to TRBD1. The junction had 1 base not matched to a gene; V was cut back by 6 bases and J by 2 bases. Germline-derived CDR1 and CDR2 are MNHEY and SVGAGI. The CDR3 is made up of 15 amino acids. The CDR3 sequence: CASRGQGATNEKLFF. The CDR3 DNA reads as TGTGCCAGCAGGGGACAGGGGGCGACTAATGAAAAACTGTTTTTT.

The chain has TRBV4-3 and TRBJ1-1; a possible D gene is TRBD1 (5 bases). This CDR3 is 18 amino acids long. The V gene lost 1 base and the J gene lost 5 bases, with 23 bases spanning the gap. CDR1 is LGHNA, CDR2 YSLEER, per germline. The CDR3 sequence is CASSQVLLWDSPGTEAFF. DNA of the CDR3: TGCGCCAGCAGCCAAGTCCTACTCTGGGACTCCCCGGGGACTGAAGCTTTCTTT.